The present T cell receptor (beta chain) was sequenced within a study of CD8+CD57+ T cells in acquired aplastic anemia. Study background: Isolated CD4+ and CD8+ cells, once sorted, yielded DNA averaging around 3.1 ug. Study outcomes and limitations: Statistical testing detected no significant gap in CD8+ Simpson's diversity between patients and controls.

Regarding this clonotype: Its target is not known.

This CDR3 is built from 10 residues. The V gene lost 4 bases and the J gene lost 2 bases, with 1 base spanning the gap. The germline gives CDR1 DFQATT, CDR2 SNEGSKA (reference sequence). Genomic DNA templated the TCR beta VDJ and CDR3 profiling. TCRdb processed the reads anew with MiXCR; each CDR3 protein has one entry. The data contain over 45,000 distinct CDR3 sequences, approximately 78% of them singletons. Sequenced input: sorted CD4+, CD8+, or CD8+CD57+ T cells (not recorded which) from PBMCs. The rearrangement links TRBV20-1 to TRBJ2-3; D gene uncertain. This TCR came from a human donor in good health, serving as a control. The CDR3 sequence: CSAITDTQYF. The CDR3 DNA is TGCAGTGCTATCACAGATACGCAGTATTTT.